This TCR beta chain was obtained from a study of blood T cells in healthy people across ages. Study-wide results and caveats: Donor CMV status was unknown, possibly confounding expanded clonotype changes.

The CDR3 has 13 residues. With V trimmed by 5 bases and J by 8 bases, 11 bases remained unmatched. CDR1 and CDR2 from the germline V gene are DFQATT and SNEGSKA (reference sequence). A sample-barcoded 5' primer and a J-beta primer mix were used in a second PCR of roughly 6 to 12 cycles. From the 5' RACE reads, TCRdb called clonotypes with MiXCR, one entry per CDR3 protein. The sample consists of about 970,000 distinct CDR3 sequences, roughly 50% of them appearing once. In the case of this clonotype: What it recognizes is unknown.

The chain couples TRBV20-1 to TRBJ1-2; 7 bases are shared with TRBD1. Material: blood. This clonotype originated in a woman aged 55-69 years in good health. The CDR3 region is CSASNRDSGGYTF. CDR3 in DNA: TGCAGTGCTTCAAACCGGGACAGTGGCGGCTACACCTTC.